Listed below are T cell receptor beta chains from one sample, sequenced in a study of cytomegalovirus exposure and HLA in healthy donors. Using immunoSEQ multiplex PCR, the repertoire was profiled, and TCRdb retains in-frame clones only, with some absent. The sample lists roughly 250,000 clones, 75% to 90% occurring once. The sequenced sample was PBMCs. These receptors were collected from a woman aged 25 to 39 in good health and CMV-seropositive. The CDR3 runs from the conserved cysteine through the conserved F or W. Each record gives: CDR3 protein, CDR3 DNA, J gene, D gene, clone size, V gene. The D gene is left open where the match is weak. The size of a clone is reported for some rows only, either as once, few or many, or as a class for expanded clones.

CDR3 protein: CASSTDIPYEQYF
CDR3 DNA: TGTGCCAGCAGCACGGACATACCCTACGAGCAGTACTTC
J gene: TRBJ2-7
D gene: -
clone size: -
V gene: TRBV6-6

CDR3 protein: CASSDFAGTGIKEQFF
CDR3 DNA: TGTGCCAGCAGTGACTTCGCCGGGACAGGGATAAAAGAGCAGTTCTTC
J gene: TRBJ2-1
D gene: TRBD1
clone size: few
V gene: TRBV6-4

CDR3 protein: CASMDPLGSSYNEQFF
CDR3 DNA: TGCGCCAGCATGGACCCACTAGGAAGCTCCTACAATGAGCAGTTCTTC
J gene: TRBJ2-1
D gene: -
clone size: -
V gene: TRBV10-2

CDR3 protein: CASSHLGLADEQFF
CDR3 DNA: TGTGCCAGCAGCCACCTGGGACTAGCGGATGAGCAGTTCTTC
J gene: TRBJ2-1
D gene: TRBD2
clone size: -
V gene: TRBV14

CDR3 protein: CSVEESGPGELFF
CDR3 DNA: TGCAGCGTTGAAGAATCAGGTCCCGGGGAGCTGTTTTTT
J gene: TRBJ2-2
D gene: -
clone size: -
V gene: TRBV29-1

CDR3 protein: CASSLYNEQFF
CDR3 DNA: TGTGCCAGCAGTCTTTACAATGAGCAGTTCTTC
J gene: TRBJ2-1
D gene: -
clone size: -
V gene: TRBV27

CDR3 protein: CASSFGGIMNTEAFF
CDR3 DNA: TGTGCCAGCAGCTTTGGGGGCATAATGAACACTGAAGCTTTCTTT
J gene: TRBJ1-1
D gene: -
clone size: -
V gene: TRBV7-8

CDR3 protein: CSVEESGTSYEQYF
CDR3 DNA: TGCAGCGTTGAAGAATCCGGGACTAGCTACGAGCAGTACTTC
J gene: TRBJ2-7
D gene: TRBD2
clone size: -
V gene: TRBV29-1

CDR3 protein: CASSKRLRGRETNTEAFF
CDR3 DNA: TGTGCCAGCAGCAAAAGGTTGCGGGGGAGGGAGACGAACACTGAAGCTTTCTTT
J gene: TRBJ1-1
D gene: -
clone size: once
V gene: TRBV5-6

CDR3 protein: CASSGDSFGQPQHF
CDR3 DNA: TGTGCCAGCAGTGGGGACAGCTTTGGTCAGCCCCAGCATTTT
J gene: TRBJ1-5
D gene: TRBD1
clone size: -
V gene: TRBV9

CDR3 protein: CASSEGYQHF
CDR3 DNA: TGTGCCAGCAGCGAGGGGTACCAGCATTTT
J gene: TRBJ1-5
D gene: -
clone size: few
V gene: TRBV9

CDR3 protein: CASSLSGGNEQFF
CDR3 DNA: TGTGCCAGTAGCCTCAGCGGGGGGAATGAGCAGTTCTTC
J gene: TRBJ2-1
D gene: TRBD2
clone size: -
V gene: TRBV19

CDR3 protein: CASSRIWAETQYF
CDR3 DNA: TGTGCCAGCTCACGTATCTGGGCCGAGACCCAGTACTTC
J gene: TRBJ2-5
D gene: -
clone size: -
V gene: TRBV18

CDR3 protein: CASSHLTDGGAKLFF
CDR3 DNA: TGCGCCAGCAGCCACCTTACCGACGGAGGGGCAAAACTGTTTTTT
J gene: TRBJ1-4
D gene: -
clone size: -
V gene: TRBV4-1

CDR3 protein: CASPWVGSGVGETQYF
CDR3 DNA: TGCGCCAGTCCCTGGGTAGGTAGCGGGGTGGGGGAGACCCAGTACTTC
J gene: TRBJ2-5
D gene: TRBD2
clone size: -
V gene: TRBV10-1

CDR3 protein: CASSEPGQGFQPQHF
CDR3 DNA: TGTGCCAGCAGTGAGCCGGGACAGGGGTTTCAGCCCCAGCATTTT
J gene: TRBJ1-5
D gene: TRBD1
clone size: -
V gene: TRBV6-1

CDR3 protein: CAITSGRGTDTQYF
CDR3 DNA: TGTGCCATCACAAGCGGGAGAGGCACAGATACGCAGTATTTT
J gene: TRBJ2-3
D gene: TRBD2
clone size: once
V gene: TRBV10-3

CDR3 protein: CASSSGQVLRDQYF
CDR3 DNA: TGTGCCAGCAGTTCGGGACAGGTACTAAGGGACCAGTACTTC
J gene: TRBJ2-5
D gene: TRBD1
clone size: -
V gene: TRBV28

CDR3 protein: CASSQEMGTAYGYTF
CDR3 DNA: TGTGCCAGCAGCCAAGAAATGGGGACAGCCTATGGCTACACCTTC
J gene: TRBJ1-2
D gene: TRBD1
clone size: -
V gene: TRBV4-2

CDR3 protein: CASSGQRGPYEQYF
CDR3 DNA: TGTGCCAGCAGTGGACAGCGGGGACCCTACGAGCAGTACTTC
J gene: TRBJ2-7
D gene: TRBD2
clone size: few
V gene: TRBV6-1

CDR3 protein: CASSLVGMGTGNTEAFF
CDR3 DNA: TGTGCCAGCAGCTTGGTAGGAATGGGGACAGGGAACACTGAAGCTTTCTTT
J gene: TRBJ1-1
D gene: TRBD1
clone size: -
V gene: TRBV5-6

CDR3 protein: CASSPPSGTQETQYF
CDR3 DNA: TGTGCCAGCAGCCCACCGAGCGGGACCCAAGAGACCCAGTACTTC
J gene: TRBJ2-5
D gene: TRBD2
clone size: -
V gene: TRBV13

CDR3 protein: CASSNRVVDEQYF
CDR3 DNA: TGTGCCAGTAGTAACAGGGTGGTGGACGAGCAGTACTTC
J gene: TRBJ2-7
D gene: -
clone size: -
V gene: TRBV19

CDR3 protein: CAISGGDRGTYEQYF
CDR3 DNA: TGTGCCATCAGTGGCGGAGACAGGGGTACCTACGAGCAGTACTTC
J gene: TRBJ2-7
D gene: TRBD1
clone size: -
V gene: TRBV10-3

CDR3 protein: CASSLISAVVAPEETQYF
CDR3 DNA: TGCGCCAGCAGCTTAATCTCTGCGGTGGTAGCCCCTGAGGAGACCCAGTACTTC
J gene: TRBJ2-5
D gene: -
clone size: -
V gene: TRBV5-1

CDR3 protein: CASSLGAGASSEQFF
CDR3 DNA: TGTGCCAGCAGCTTGGGGGCGGGGGCCTCCTCGGAGCAGTTCTTC
J gene: TRBJ2-1
D gene: -
clone size: -
V gene: TRBV7-8

CDR3 protein: CASSPRIFGDRDYSNQPQHF
CDR3 DNA: TGTGCCAGCTCACCCCGCATATTCGGGGACAGGGACTATAGCAATCAGCCCCAGCATTTT
J gene: TRBJ1-5
D gene: TRBD1
clone size: -
V gene: TRBV18

CDR3 protein: CASSQSGGETQYF
CDR3 DNA: TGTGCCAGCAGCCAATCGGGGGGGGAGACCCAGTACTTC
J gene: TRBJ2-5
D gene: TRBD2
clone size: -
V gene: TRBV4-2

CDR3 protein: CAISESMGTAIYEQYF
CDR3 DNA: TGTGCCATCAGTGAGTCGATGGGGACAGCCATCTACGAGCAGTACTTC
J gene: TRBJ2-7
D gene: TRBD1
clone size: -
V gene: TRBV10-3

CDR3 protein: CASSPDRGTDTQYF
CDR3 DNA: TGTGCCAGCAGTCCGGACAGGGGCACAGATACGCAGTATTTT
J gene: TRBJ2-3
D gene: TRBD1
clone size: -
V gene: TRBV6-1

CDR3 protein: CASSFSREDNEQFF
CDR3 DNA: TGTGCCAGCAGTTTTTCTAGGGAGGACAATGAGCAGTTCTTC
J gene: TRBJ2-1
D gene: -
clone size: -
V gene: TRBV27

CDR3 protein: CASLRRGSNTDTQYF
CDR3 DNA: TGTGCCAGCCTGCGGCGGGGCTCAAACACAGATACGCAGTATTTT
J gene: TRBJ2-3
D gene: -
clone size: -
V gene: TRBV27

CDR3 protein: CASRAGLAGSNEQFF
CDR3 DNA: TGTGCCAGCAGGGCCGGTCTAGCGGGGTCCAATGAGCAGTTCTTC
J gene: TRBJ2-1
D gene: TRBD2
clone size: -
V gene: TRBV6-1

CDR3 protein: CASSSQGTATNEKLFF
CDR3 DNA: TGTGCCAGCAGTTCTCAGGGTACAGCAACTAATGAAAAACTGTTTTTT
J gene: TRBJ1-4
D gene: -
clone size: -
V gene: TRBV7-6

CDR3 protein: CASSFGLAGGQEFNEQFF
CDR3 DNA: TGTGCCAGCAGTTTCGGACTAGCGGGAGGGCAGGAGTTCAATGAGCAGTTCTTC
J gene: TRBJ2-1
D gene: TRBD2
clone size: -
V gene: TRBV27

CDR3 protein: CASSSIALLHRLTSYNEQFF
CDR3 DNA: TGTGCCAGCAGCAGTATAGCCCTTCTGCACCGTCTTACCTCCTACAATGAGCAGTTCTTC
J gene: TRBJ2-1
D gene: -
clone size: -
V gene: TRBV13

CDR3 protein: CASSLLATGANVLTF
CDR3 DNA: TGCGCCAGCAGCCTTTTAGCTACCGGGGCCAACGTCCTGACTTTC
J gene: TRBJ2-6
D gene: -
clone size: -
V gene: TRBV5-1

CDR3 protein: CASKGVPSSYNEQFF
CDR3 DNA: TGTGCCAGCAAAGGGGTTCCCAGCTCCTACAATGAGCAGTTCTTC
J gene: TRBJ2-1
D gene: -
clone size: -
V gene: TRBV28

CDR3 protein: CARTVSSGSFGELFF
CDR3 DNA: TGTGCCAGAACGGTGTCTAGCGGGAGCTTCGGGGAGCTGTTTTTT
J gene: TRBJ2-2
D gene: TRBD2
clone size: -
V gene: TRBV2

CDR3 protein: CASSYGQEKYEQYF
CDR3 DNA: TGCGCCAGCAGCTACGGACAGGAGAAATACGAGCAGTACTTC
J gene: TRBJ2-7
D gene: TRBD1
clone size: few
V gene: TRBV5-1

CDR3 protein: CASSPRGLASYEQYF
CDR3 DNA: TGCGCCAGCAGCCCTCGGGGACTCGCTTCCTACGAGCAGTACTTC
J gene: TRBJ2-7
D gene: -
clone size: -
V gene: TRBV4-1

CDR3 protein: CASSLSGRVETQYF
CDR3 DNA: TGTGCTAGCAGCTTAAGCGGGAGGGTAGAGACCCAGTACTTC
J gene: TRBJ2-5
D gene: TRBD2
clone size: once
V gene: TRBV7-7

CDR3 protein: CASSEELFGSNQPQHF
CDR3 DNA: TGTGCCAGCAGTGAAGAGCTCTTTGGTAGCAATCAGCCCCAGCATTTT
J gene: TRBJ1-5
D gene: -
clone size: -
V gene: TRBV6-1

CDR3 protein: CASSDGTNTDTQYF
CDR3 DNA: TGTGCCAGCAGTGACGGGACTAACACAGATACGCAGTATTTT
J gene: TRBJ2-3
D gene: TRBD2
clone size: many
V gene: TRBV6-4